A selection of T cell receptor beta chains follows, all from one sample in a study of blood T cell repertoires in COVID-19. The protocol was immunoSEQ multiplex PCR, while the TCRdb copy is restricted to in-frame clones and leaves out a portion. Among over 250,000 clones, around nine tenths were seen once, and the ten largest hold approximately 2.2%. Sequenced sample: peripheral blood. The receptors shown here come from a man aged 50 to 60 with acute or convalescent COVID-19. Each CDR3 is given with its conserved first and last residue. A D gene is named only where the DNA matches it firmly. Expanded clones are given a class, and other clones once, few, many or no size at all.

v_call	j_call	cdr3_length	clone_size	d_call	cdr3_nt	cdr3_aa
TRBV6-1	TRBJ1-4	17	NA	NA	TGTGCCAGCAGTGAAGAAGGGGCCCGCTCAACTAATGAAAAACTGTTTTTT	CASSEEGARSTNEKLFF
TRBV19	TRBJ1-1	13	once	NA	TGTGCCAGTAGTATCGGCAGGAGGACTGAAGCTTTCTTT	CASSIGRRTEAFF
TRBV14	TRBJ2-5	16	NA	NA	TGTGCCAGCAGCCCAATCGGGGGGCGAAATCGAGAGACCCAGTACTTC	CASSPIGGRNRETQYF
TRBV7-3	TRBJ2-2	15	NA	TRBD1	TGTGCCAGCAGGCGACAGGGGGGAAATGCCGGGGAGCTGTTTTTT	CASRRQGGNAGELFF
TRBV9	TRBJ1-2	13	NA	NA	TGTGCCAGCAGCGTAGCCTCAGGATATGGCTACACCTTC	CASSVASGYGYTF
TRBV7-6	TRBJ2-2	15	NA	NA	TGTGCCAGCAGCCTCCGACGGGGGTCGGCCGGGGAGCTGTTTTTT	CASSLRRGSAGELFF
TRBV5-1	TRBJ2-5	14	NA	TRBD2	TGCGCCAGCAGGCGGGGGACTACCCAAGAGACCCAGTACTTC	CASRRGTTQETQYF
TRBV11-2	TRBJ2-7	14	NA	TRBD1	TGTGCCAGCAGTCGGACCGGGACAGACTACGAGCAGTACTTC	CASSRTGTDYEQYF
TRBV3-1/TRBV3-2	TRBJ1-6	14	NA	TRBD1	TGTGCCAGCACCGACAGGGGTTGGAATTCACCCCTCCACTTT	CASTDRGWNSPLHF
TRBV5-1	TRBJ1-3	15	once	NA	TGCGCCAGCAGCTTGGCCGGGGGAGCTGGAAACACCATATATTTT	CASSLAGGAGNTIYF
TRBV7-3	TRBJ1-6	15	once	TRBD1	TGTGCCAGCAGCTTAACGACAGGGGGCGATTCACCCCTCCACTTT	CASSLTTGGDSPLHF
TRBV12-2	TRBJ2-7	13	NA	NA	TGTGCAAGTCGCTTAGCAAGGGCGGGGGAGCAGTACTTC	CASRLARAGEQYF
TRBV6-6	TRBJ2-1	16	NA	TRBD2	TGTGCCAGCAGCCCACTTGGACTAGCGGGGGGAGTTGAGCAGTTCTTC	CASSPLGLAGGVEQFF
TRBV18	TRBJ1-5	15	NA	NA	TGTGCCAGCTCACTACGGGGAGGTAGCAATCAGCCCCAGCATTTT	CASSLRGGSNQPQHF
TRBV10-3	TRBJ1-5	14	NA	TRBD1	TGTGCCATCAGTGATTCAGGGGGCATTCAGCCCCAGCATTTT	CAISDSGGIQPQHF
TRBV3-1/TRBV3-2	TRBJ1-5	14	NA	NA	TGTGCCAGCAGCCAATTGCCGCGAAATCAGCCCCAGCATTTT	CASSQLPRNQPQHF
TRBV7-3	TRBJ2-2	14	few	TRBD1	TGTGCCAGCAGCCAAGACAGGGTACCCGGGGAGCTGTTTTTT	CASSQDRVPGELFF
TRBV5-4	TRBJ2-7	16	NA	NA	TGTGCCAGCAGCCCGTTGGGGGGGGCGAGCTCCTACGAGCAGTACTTC	CASSPLGGASSYEQYF
TRBV6-5	TRBJ2-7	15	NA	TRBD2	TGTGCCAGCCGGGAACTAGCGGGGGCCTCCTACGAGCAGTACTTC	CASRELAGASYEQYF
TRBV7-9	TRBJ1-2	14	NA	NA	TGTGCCAGCAGCCAGGGGCAGCCTAACTATGGCTACACCTTC	CASSQGQPNYGYTF
TRBV7-3	TRBJ2-2	15	NA	NA	TGTGCCAGCAGCTTAATATCGGGGGTGCCCCGGGAGCTGTTTTTT	CASSLISGVPRELFF
TRBV5-1	TRBJ2-1	14	NA	TRBD2	TGCGCCAGCAGCCTGGGCGGGGGGGCGAATGAGCAGTTCTTC	CASSLGGGANEQFF
TRBV9	TRBJ2-7	16	NA	TRBD2	TGTGCCAGCAGCGTAAGATTCGGGACTAGCATCTACGAGCAGTACTTC	CASSVRFGTSIYEQYF
TRBV15	TRBJ1-3	15	NA	NA	TGTGCCACCAGCAGAGAAGGGACATTAGGAAACACCATATATTTT	CATSREGTLGNTIYF
TRBV5-6	TRBJ2-3	16	NA	TRBD1	TGTGCCAGCAGCTTGCGGACAGGGGGCGGCACAGATACGCAGTATTTT	CASSLRTGGGTDTQYF
TRBV28	TRBJ1-2	13	NA	NA	TGTGCCAGCAGTTTCGGAACAGACTATGGCTACACCTTC	CASSFGTDYGYTF
TRBV5-4	TRBJ2-2	12	NA	NA	TGTGCCAGCAGCTTTCCCGCCGGGGAGCTGTTTTTT	CASSFPAGELFF
TRBV3-1/TRBV3-2	TRBJ2-7	14	NA	TRBD2	TGTGCCAGCAGCCCTACTAGCGGGGTTACGAAGCAGTACTTC	CASSPTSGVTKQYF
TRBV6-5	TRBJ2-5	15	NA	NA	TGTGCCAGCAGTTACTCGGCCACGTACCAAGAGACCCAGTACTTC	CASSYSATYQETQYF
TRBV6-5	TRBJ1-2	13	NA	NA	TGTGCCAGCAGCCTCCTAGAGGACTATGGCTACACCTTC	CASSLLEDYGYTF
TRBV3-1/TRBV3-2	TRBJ1-2	15	NA	NA	TGTGCCAGCAGCCAAGATCCAGGGTTTGACTATGGCTACACCTTC	CASSQDPGFDYGYTF
TRBV19	TRBJ2-1	15	NA	NA	TGTGCCAGTAGTATATTGGGTCAGGTCGCCAGTGAGCAGTTCTTC	CASSILGQVASEQFF
TRBV12-5	TRBJ2-7	16	once	TRBD1	TGTGCTAGTGGTTTGATGACCGGGACAGGGGGTGACGAGCAGTACTTC	CASGLMTGTGGDEQYF
TRBV7-3	TRBJ1-1	13	once	NA	TGTGCCAGCAGCTTTGGGCAGGGGCGCGCAGCTTTCTTT	CASSFGQGRAAFF
TRBV7-2	TRBJ1-1	16	NA	NA	TGTGCCAGCAGCCCTCCAGGGGTCGATATGAACACTGAAGCTTTCTTT	CASSPPGVDMNTEAFF
TRBV3-1/TRBV3-2	TRBJ2-1	16	NA	TRBD2	TGTGCCAGCAGCCAAGGCCGGGACTACCCTCTGGATGAGCAGTTCTTC	CASSQGRDYPLDEQFF
TRBV29-1	TRBJ2-3	12	many	NA	TGCAGCGCCGGGGGACTCACAGATACGCAGTATTTT	CSAGGLTDTQYF
TRBV3-1/TRBV3-2	TRBJ2-2	14	NA	TRBD1	TGTGCCAGCAAACAGGGGGTGAACACCGGGGAGCTGTTTTTT	CASKQGVNTGELFF
TRBV9	TRBJ1-6	16	NA	NA	TGTGCCAGCAGCCTTAACCGGGGATGGGGAGAATCACCCCTCCACTTT	CASSLNRGWGESPLHF
TRBV2	TRBJ1-1	13	few	NA	TGTGCCAGCAGTGGGGGAGGGAGGACTGAAGCTTTCTTT	CASSGGGRTEAFF
TRBV29-1	TRBJ2-1	17	NA	NA	TGCAGCGTTCATTCCCCGTCAGGTCAGGGCTCCTACAATGAGCAGTTCTTC	CSVHSPSGQGSYNEQFF
TRBV29-1	TRBJ2-2	14	once	NA	TGCAGCGTCCGGACAGCGTCGGGCACCGGGGAGCTGTTTTTT	CSVRTASGTGELFF
TRBV19	TRBJ2-1	15	NA	TRBD2	TGTGCCAGTAGGGAACTAGCGGACCTATACAATGAGCAGTTCTTC	CASRELADLYNEQFF
TRBV30	TRBJ2-1	13	NA	TRBD2	TGTGCCTGGACGAGCGGGGGGGATGGTGAGCAGTTCTTC	CAWTSGGDGEQFF
TRBV18	TRBJ1-1	14	NA	TRBD1	TGTGCCAGCTCATCACAGGGGAAGGGTGCTGAAGCTTTCTTT	CASSSQGKGAEAFF
TRBV11-2	TRBJ1-4	12	NA	NA	TGTGCCAGCAGCTCCCTTAATGAAAAACTGTTTTTT	CASSSLNEKLFF
TRBV19	TRBJ1-1	14	NA	NA	TGTGCCAGTAGTATAGTCAGGGGTGACACTGAAGCTTTCTTT	CASSIVRGDTEAFF
TRBV19	TRBJ1-1	13	NA	NA	TGTGCCAGTACCGACATTTCGAACACTGAAGCTTTCTTT	CASTDISNTEAFF
TRBV5-1	TRBJ2-1	16	NA	NA	TGCGCCAGCAGCCAACGACAGAGTTTTGGCTACAATGAGCAGTTCTTC	CASSQRQSFGYNEQFF
TRBV4-2	TRBJ2-5	19	NA	TRBD2	TGTGCCAGCAGCCAAGATCGGCCGGGGAGCGGGGGGGATCAAGAGACCCAGTACTTC	CASSQDRPGSGGDQETQYF
TRBV7-6	TRBJ2-2	16	NA	NA	TGTGCCAGCAGCTTAGAAGGGACTCTCCAGACCGGGGAGCTGTTTTTT	CASSLEGTLQTGELFF
TRBV27	TRBJ1-6	16	NA	NA	TGTGCCAGCAGTTTAAAGAGAGGCTCCTATAATTCACCCCTCCACTTT	CASSLKRGSYNSPLHF
TRBV6-1	TRBJ1-5	17	NA	TRBD1	TGTGCCAGCAGTGAAAAAATAGGGCAGGGGGCGAATCAGCCCCAGCATTTT	CASSEKIGQGANQPQHF
TRBV27	TRBJ2-2	11	many	NA	TGTGCCAGCAGTTACTTTGGGGAGCTGTTTTTT	CASSYFGELFF
TRBV14	TRBJ2-5	13	NA	NA	TGTGCCAGCAGCCTTCAGGTGGGAGAGACCCAGTACTTC	CASSLQVGETQYF
TRBV7-3	TRBJ2-7	13	NA	TRBD1	TGTGCCAGCAGCCGCGGGACAGGGGAGGGGCAGTACTTC	CASSRGTGEGQYF
TRBV13	TRBJ2-1	15	NA	TRBD1	TGTGCCAGCAGCCCTGGACAGGGGACTTACAATGAGCAGTTCTTC	CASSPGQGTYNEQFF
TRBV10-1	TRBJ2-7	14	few	NA	TGCGCCAGCAGTGACTCCGGAGGTTTCTACGAGCAGTACTTC	CASSDSGGFYEQYF
TRBV19	TRBJ1-6	15	once	NA	TGTGCCAGTGGGCAGGGCCAATCCTATAATTCACCCCTCCACTTT	CASGQGQSYNSPLHF
TRBV6-4	TRBJ1-1	14	NA	TRBD1	TGTGCCAGCAGTGCAGACAGGGGCGTCACTGAAGCTTTCTTT	CASSADRGVTEAFF